This T cell receptor beta chain was found in a study of shared T cell receptors in the human thymus. The CDR3 has 22 amino acids. Trimming stripped 3 bases from V and 9 bases from J, with 39 bases between. CDR1 and CDR2 from the germline V gene are MDHEN and SYDVKM. Assay used: immunoSEQ multiplex PCR; TCRdb lists only in-frame clones, some missing. In the table there are just under 550,000 clones, around 78% of which are singletons. These data also featured in a second study, about human thymus T cells. That work contributes: What related research reported was that thymic repertoires overlapped highly among unrelated individuals.

What was sequenced was thymocytes. The sequence derives from a boy less than two years old with a congenital heart defect. This chain connects TRBV28 to TRBJ2-1; no firm D call. The CDR3 DNA reads as TGTGCCAGCAGTTTCCGCCGACCGTCCCCAGGCACGGCTCAACCGCCCACTTGTGAGCAGTTCTTC. It codes for CASSFRRPSPGTAQPPTCEQFF.